This entry lists 15 T cell receptor beta chains sequenced from one sample in a study of response to subunit inactivated influenza vaccine. In TCRdb, the RT-PCR reads were re-called with MiXCR into one record per CDR3 protein. The sample includes 710,000 or so distinct CDR3 sequences, approximately 14% of them seen just once. Sequencing was performed on PBMCs from blood, taken about 11 days after vaccination. These receptors came from a man between 50 and 59 years old who received an inactivated influenza vaccine.

This clonotype was observed a handful of times. The chain has TRBV9 and TRBJ2-2; D is ambiguous. Germline-derived CDR1 and CDR2 are SGDLS and YYNGEE. Between the trimmed V and J ends, which lost 0 bases and 0 bases, there was a span of 12 bases. The CDR3 is 17 amino acids. CDR3 DNA: TGTGCCAGCAGCGTAGCGGGCCGGCCGGCGAACACCGGGGAGCTGTTTTTT. It yields the protein CASSVAGRPANTGELFF.

This clonotype was seen repeatedly, ten times or more. V usage is TRBV6-2 or TRBV6-3 and J usage is TRBJ1-2; no clear D gene. The V end was cut by 0 bases, the J end by 4 bases, with 3 bases between. The CDR3 contains 12 residues. Germline CDR1 reads MNHEY; CDR2 reads SVGEGT. The CDR3 nucleotides are TGTGCCAGCAGTTACTCGAGCTATGGCTACACCTTC. Translated: CASSYSSYGYTF.

This chain links TRBV7-3 with TRBJ2-1; TRBD2 might be the D (7 bases). This CDR3 spans 15 amino acids. Germline V gene lookup returns CDR1 SGHTA and CDR2 FQGTGA. The V gene lost 6 bases and the J gene lost 5 bases, with 17 bases spanning the gap. The CDR3 DNA is TGTGCCAGCAGTCAAACAGGGACTACCCACAATGAGCAGTTCTTC. Translation gives CASSQTGTTHNEQFF.

This clonotype was observed many times. The chain has TRBV12-3 or TRBV12-4 and TRBJ1-3; D is ambiguous. V lost 3 bases, J lost 0 bases, and 15 bases lay in between. The CDR3 is 17 residues long. DNA of the CDR3: TGTGCCAGCAGTTTCCCCTACAGACTCCTCTCTGGAAACACCATATATTTT. Translated: CASSFPYRLLSGNTIYF.

V is TRBV10-3 and J is TRBJ2-5, with 11 bases lining up with TRBD2. The germline gives CDR1 ENHRY, CDR2 SYGVKD. The CDR3 covers 15 residues. Trimming removed 4 bases from V and 5 bases from J; junction bases left unmatched: 6. The CDR3 spells CAISALAGGPETQYF. For the CDR3, the DNA is TGTGCCATCAGTGCTTTAGCGGGGGGGCCCGAGACCCAGTACTTC.

In its sample, this clonotype was seen a few times. The chain joins TRBV12-3 or TRBV12-4 to TRBJ2-1, with unresolved D. Trimming shortened V by 1 base and J by 0 bases, and 10 bases separated the two germline ends. CDR3 size: 16 residues. The CDR3 protein is CASSLGWRSSYNEQFF. CDR3 coding DNA: TGTGCCAGCAGTTTAGGTTGGAGAAGCTCCTACAATGAGCAGTTCTTC.

The V and J genes are TRBV6-2 or TRBV6-3 and TRBJ2-5; D ambiguous. The germline V and J ends were trimmed by 5 bases and 3 bases, with 7 bases remaining between them. Germline CDR1 and CDR2: MNHEY and SVGEGT. The CDR3 is made up of 12 amino acids. CDR3 region: CASSNPKETQYF. CDR3 bases: TGTGCCAGCAGTAATCCGAAAGAGACCCAGTACTTC.

This clonotype was counted a few times. This rearrangement joins TRBV4-2 to TRBJ2-1; 8 bases are shared with TRBD2. This CDR3 is 14 amino acids long. The germline V gene has CDR1 LGHNA and CDR2 YNFKEQ. Trimming cost V 3 bases and J 5 bases; bases outside gene matches: 3. CDR3 loop: CASSQTSVDNEQFF. CDR3 sequence (DNA): TGTGCCAGCAGCCAGACTAGCGTTGACAATGAGCAGTTCTTC.

The rearrangement uses TRBV4-3 and TRBJ2-7, with D perhaps matching TRBD2 (5 bases). Trimming shortened V by 0 bases and J by 6 bases, and 15 bases separated the two germline ends. The CDR3 runs 15 residues. Germline CDR1 LGHNA, CDR2 YSLEER. CDR3 amino acids: CASSQDSLVFSEQYF. The CDR3 region has the DNA TGCGCCAGCAGCCAAGACTCACTAGTCTTCTCCGAGCAGTACTTC.

Worth noting for this clonotype: At one end the junction does not follow the germline gene, possibly because of a read error. The chain combines TRBV7-2 with TRBJ2-7; possible D gene TRBD1, 6 bases. Germline CDR1 and CDR2: SGHTA and FQGNSA. This CDR3 is built from 13 residues. The CDR3 DNA follows: TGTGCCAGAAGCTTCTACAGGGCCCGCGAGCAGTACTTC. Protein product: CARSFYRAREQYF.

The chain links TRBV9 to TRBJ2-7; 10 nucleotides line up with TRBD2. With 4 bases clipped from V and 0 bases from J, the junction kept 4 bases outside the gene matches. The germline CDR1 and CDR2 sequences are SGDLS and YYNGEE. The CDR3 spans 15 residues. CDR3: CASSIGLADSYEQYF. The CDR3 bases are TGTGCCAGCAGCATCGGACTAGCGGACTCCTACGAGCAGTACTTC. Together with reference TRBV9 and TRBJ2-7, the CDR3 gives the full variable domain: DSGVTQTPKHLITATGQRVTLRCSPRSGDLSVYWYQQSLDQGLQFLIQYYNGEERAKGNILERFSAQQFPDLHSELNLSSLELGDSALYFCASSIGLADSYEQYFGPGTRLTVT.

The chain couples TRBV6-1 to TRBJ2-7; TRBD2 agrees at 8 bases. V trimming: 8 bases; J trimming: 0 bases; junction bases outside the gene matches: 3. CDR1 and CDR2 from the germline V gene are MNHNS and SASEGT. The CDR3 runs to 13 residues. For the CDR3, the DNA is TGTGCCAGCCGGGGGGGGAGCTCCTACGAGCAGTACTTC. Residues: CASRGGSSYEQYF.

The rearrangement links TRBV6-1 to TRBJ2-3; maybe TRBD1 (6 bases). The CDR3 has 15 residues. Germline CDR1 is MNHNS and CDR2 is SASEGT. The germline V and J ends were trimmed by 6 bases and 0 bases, with 13 bases remaining between them. Written as DNA, the CDR3 is TGTGCCAGCAGAACCGGACAGTCTAGCACAGATACGCAGTATTTT. It yields the protein CASRTGQSSTDTQYF.

The chain links TRBV14 to TRBJ2-7; D ambiguous. The CDR3 is made up of 12 amino acids. Germline-derived CDR1 and CDR2 are SGHDN and FVKESK. V shed 2 bases and J shed 5 bases, with 7 bases lying between them. DNA for the CDR3: TGTGCCAGCAGCCAAATAGGGAACGAGCAGTACTTC. It codes for CASSQIGNEQYF.

The V gene is TRBV12-3 or TRBV12-4, the J gene TRBJ2-5; D gene ambiguous. The germline V and J ends were trimmed by 8 bases and 2 bases, with 15 bases remaining between them. The CDR3 covers 14 residues. The CDR3 DNA reads as TGTGCCAGCGGGGTGCTGGTCAGGCAAGAGACCCAGTACTTC. It yields the protein CASGVLVRQETQYF.